A single T cell receptor (beta chain) is shown here with its context. The sample originates from a study of blood T cell repertoires in COVID-19. Background on the study: COVID-19 samples collected from the United States, Italy and Spain covered acute and convalescent phases. T cells, B-cell-depleted T cells, or PBMCs supplied cDNA or gDNA.

Per the study methods: The assay estimated nucleated cells by amplifying reference gene primers. Assay used: immunoSEQ multiplex PCR; TCRdb lists only in-frame clones, some missing. V, J and clone size are taken as reported in that table, and D and trimming were inferred from the DNA itself. Of under 60,000 clones listed, 77% are singletons. The sequence was collected from a human donor with active or convalescent COVID-19. The donor label of this sample is uncertain. Sample: peripheral blood.

As DNA, the CDR3 is TGCGCCAGCAGAGGACAGGGGCCGAACACCGGGGAGCTGTTTTTT. It yields the protein CASRGQGPNTGELFF. This chain joins TRBV10-1 and TRBJ2-2; 9 positions agree with TRBD1. The CDR3 totals 15 residues. Germline V lookup: CDR1 WNHNN, CDR2 SYGVQD (reference sequence). V dropped 6 bases and J dropped 0; count of bases not matched to a gene: 2.